The clone carrying this T cell receptor (beta chain) has more than one count but fewer than ten. Its antigen remains unknown. The data stem from a study of blood T cells in healthy people across ages. The V gene lost 4 bases and the J gene lost 1 base, with 9 bases spanning the gap. Germline CDR1 and CDR2: ENHRY and SYGVKD. The CDR3 extends over 14 amino acids. Regarding the study as a whole: Roughly linear age-related decline in beta diversity appeared, significant by age around 36. It was held that diversity estimates obtained from one million T cells represented underestimates.

The second PCR ran roughly 7 to 11 cycles with a sample-barcoded 5' primer and J-beta primers. Each cDNA molecule was tagged by a template-switch adaptor that had 12 random nucleotides. Every individual sample yielded 2.5 million or more paired-end reads (each containing CDR3). Using its own MiXCR run on the 5' RACE reads, TCRdb lists one record per CDR3 protein. The sample lists approximately 730,000 distinct CDR3 sequences, about 42% occurring once. This sequence originates from a woman aged 60 to 75 in good health. The sample comprised blood. This chain connects TRBV10-3 to TRBJ2-3, with D possibly matching TRBD2 (5 bases). DNA of the CDR3: TGTGCCATCAGTGGGACTTATCGCACAGATACGCAGTATTTT. It codes for CAISGTYRTDTQYF.